This T cell receptor (beta chain) was sequenced for a study of response to subunit inactivated influenza vaccine. Each CDR3 protein gets one entry after TCRdb re-called the RT-PCR reads with MiXCR. Of approximately 530,000 distinct CDR3 sequences listed, more than 7% were seen once; the top ten hold approximately 14%. This clonotype was counted many times. V lost 2 bases to trimming and J lost 3 bases, with 12 bases between them. Germline V gives CDR1 SGHRS, CDR2 YFSETQ. The CDR3 has 14 amino acids. The material was PBMCs from blood, obtained less than 30 months after vaccination. The J gene is TRBJ2-7, the V gene TRBV5-1; D gene uncertain. This clonotype was sampled from a man aged 50 to 75 who received an inactivated influenza vaccine. DNA of the CDR3: TGCGCCAGCAGCTTTTACGGCAGGATCTACGAGCAGTACTTC. Its translation is CASSFYGRIYEQYF. The whole variable domain, filled in from reference TRBV5-1 and TRBJ2-7, reads KAGVTQTPRYLIKTRGQQVTLSCSPISGHRSVSWYQQTPGQGLQFLFEYFSETQRNKGNFPGRFSGRQFSNSRSEMNVSTLELGDSALYLCASSFYGRIYEQYFGPGTRLTVT.